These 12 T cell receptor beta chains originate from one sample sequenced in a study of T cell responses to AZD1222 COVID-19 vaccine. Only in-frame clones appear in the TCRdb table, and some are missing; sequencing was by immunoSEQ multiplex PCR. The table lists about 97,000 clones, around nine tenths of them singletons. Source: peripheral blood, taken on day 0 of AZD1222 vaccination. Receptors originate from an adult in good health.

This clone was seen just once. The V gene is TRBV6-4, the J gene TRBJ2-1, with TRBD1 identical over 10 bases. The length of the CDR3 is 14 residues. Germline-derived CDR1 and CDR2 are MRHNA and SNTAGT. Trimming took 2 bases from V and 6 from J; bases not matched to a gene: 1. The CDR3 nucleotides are TGTGCCAGCAGTGACAGGACAGGGGGCAATGAGCAGTTCTTC. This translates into CASSDRTGGNEQFF.

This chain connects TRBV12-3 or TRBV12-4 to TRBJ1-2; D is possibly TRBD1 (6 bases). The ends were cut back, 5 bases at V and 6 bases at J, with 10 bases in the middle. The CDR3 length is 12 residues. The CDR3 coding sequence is TGTGCCAGCAGTCTTACAGGGCATGGCTACACCTTC. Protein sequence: CASSLTGHGYTF.

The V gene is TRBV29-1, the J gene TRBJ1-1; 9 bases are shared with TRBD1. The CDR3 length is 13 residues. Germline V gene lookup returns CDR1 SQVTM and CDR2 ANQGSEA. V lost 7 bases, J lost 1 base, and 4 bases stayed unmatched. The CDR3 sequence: CSAQTGGNTEAFF. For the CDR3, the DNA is TGCAGCGCTCAGACAGGGGGGAACACTGAAGCTTTCTTT.

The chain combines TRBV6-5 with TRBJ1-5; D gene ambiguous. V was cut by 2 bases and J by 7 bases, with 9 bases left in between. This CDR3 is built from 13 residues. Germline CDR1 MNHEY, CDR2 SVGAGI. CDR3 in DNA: TGTGCCAGCAGTTACAGATTAGACCAGCCCCAGCATTTT. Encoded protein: CASSYRLDQPQHF.

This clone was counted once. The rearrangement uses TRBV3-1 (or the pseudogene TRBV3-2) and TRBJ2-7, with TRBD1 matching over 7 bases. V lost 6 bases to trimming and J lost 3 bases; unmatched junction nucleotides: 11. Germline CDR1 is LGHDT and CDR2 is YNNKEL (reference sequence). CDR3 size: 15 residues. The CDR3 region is CASSLSGQPYYEQYF. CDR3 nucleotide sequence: TGTGCCAGCAGTCTTTCGGGACAGCCTTACTACGAGCAGTACTTC.

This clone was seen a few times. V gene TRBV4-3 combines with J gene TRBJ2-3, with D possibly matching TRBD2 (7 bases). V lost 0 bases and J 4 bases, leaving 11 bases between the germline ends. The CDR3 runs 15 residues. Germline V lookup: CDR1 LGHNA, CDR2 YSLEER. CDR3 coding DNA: TGCGCCAGCAGCCAAGATAGGGGGGGGGCAGATACGCAGTATTTT. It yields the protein CASSQDRGGADTQYF.

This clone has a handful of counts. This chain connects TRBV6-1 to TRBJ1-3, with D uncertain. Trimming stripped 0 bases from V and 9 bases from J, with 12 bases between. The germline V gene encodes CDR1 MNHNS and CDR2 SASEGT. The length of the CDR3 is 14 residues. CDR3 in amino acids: CASSEARLGGTIYF. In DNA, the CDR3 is TGTGCCAGCAGTGAAGCGCGGTTGGGTGGCACCATATATTTT.

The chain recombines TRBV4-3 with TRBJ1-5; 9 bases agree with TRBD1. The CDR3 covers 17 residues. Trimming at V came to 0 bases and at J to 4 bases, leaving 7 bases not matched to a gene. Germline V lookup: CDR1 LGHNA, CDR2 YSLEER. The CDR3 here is CASSQDLATGGNQPQHF. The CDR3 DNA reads TGCGCCAGCAGCCAAGATTTAGCGACAGGGGGTAATCAGCCCCAGCATTTT.

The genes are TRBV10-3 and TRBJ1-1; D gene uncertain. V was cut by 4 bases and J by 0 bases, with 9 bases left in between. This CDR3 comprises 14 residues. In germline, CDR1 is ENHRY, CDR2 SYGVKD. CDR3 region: CAISATILNTEAFF. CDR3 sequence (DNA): TGTGCCATCAGTGCAACTATTTTGAACACTGAAGCTTTCTTT.

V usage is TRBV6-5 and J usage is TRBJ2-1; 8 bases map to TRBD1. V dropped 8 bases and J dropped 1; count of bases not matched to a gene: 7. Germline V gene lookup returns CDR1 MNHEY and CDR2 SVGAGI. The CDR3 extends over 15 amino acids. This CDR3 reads CASGGQVTSYNEQFF. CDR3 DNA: TGTGCCAGCGGGGGACAGGTGACGTCCTACAATGAGCAGTTCTTC.

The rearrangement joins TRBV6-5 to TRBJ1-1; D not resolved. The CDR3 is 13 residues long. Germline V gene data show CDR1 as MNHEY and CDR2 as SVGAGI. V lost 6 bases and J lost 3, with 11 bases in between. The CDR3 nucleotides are TGTGCCAGCAGACTTCGACACGACACTGAAGCTTTCTTT. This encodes CASRLRHDTEAFF.

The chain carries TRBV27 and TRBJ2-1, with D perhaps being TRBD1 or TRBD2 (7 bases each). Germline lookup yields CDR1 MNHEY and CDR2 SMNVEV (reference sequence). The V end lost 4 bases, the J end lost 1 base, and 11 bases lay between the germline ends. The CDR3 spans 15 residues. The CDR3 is CASSYQGGSYNEQFF. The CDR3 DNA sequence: TGTGCCAGCAGTTATCAGGGGGGGTCCTACAATGAGCAGTTCTTC.